This T cell receptor beta chain was recorded in a study of T cell repertoires in aging, cancer and after chemotherapy. Whole-study context: Donors were grouped into six age bands spanning 30 or younger through 70 or older.

Study-wide findings and caveats: Median generation probability rose over the chemotherapy interval in each cancer cohort, suggesting rebound thymic output.

A mixed TRB-A/B primer pool amplified rearranged TRB by multiplex touch-down PCR. TCRdb called the multiplex PCR reads again in MiXCR, with one record for every CDR3 protein. The sample carries some 10,000 distinct CDR3 sequences, over 35% recorded once. With 8 bases clipped from V and 8 bases from J, the junction kept 15 bases outside the gene matches. CDR1 is SQVTM, CDR2 ANQGSEA, per germline. There are 15 residues in the CDR3. Peripheral blood genomic DNA, not sorted cells or RNA, was the template. To note about this clonotype: Its antigen is as yet unknown.

V usage is TRBV29-1 and J usage is TRBJ1-4, with TRBD1 identical over 9 bases. This TCR derives from a human donor in good health. The sequencing sample was made of blood. CDR3 bases: TGCAGCTCCCGGGACAGGGTGTACGTGGAGGAAAAACTGTTTTTT. It codes for CSSRDRVYVEEKLFF.